This T cell receptor (beta chain) was sequenced during a study of identical twins. The V and J ends lost 0 bases and 3 bases respectively, with 9 bases between them. Germline CDR1 and CDR2: WSHSY and SAAADI. This CDR3 is 14 amino acids long. TCRdb re-analysed the 5' RACE reads in MiXCR, keeping a single row per CDR3 protein. The sample records 300,000 or so distinct CDR3 sequences, nearly 9.5% being singletons. Only a few counts were recorded for this clonotype. This sample was shared with a second study, whose subject was yellow fever vaccine responses in identical twins.

The clonotype comes from a woman under 30 in good health. The chain links TRBV10-2 to TRBJ2-7; D ambiguous. Sequenced input: CD8+ T cells sorted from blood. The CDR3 spells CASSESAGGYEQYF. CDR3 DNA: TGCGCCAGCAGTGAGTCAGCAGGCGGCTACGAGCAGTACTTC.